Presented here are 29 T cell receptor beta chains from one specimen sequenced in a study of T cells in localized non-small cell lung cancer. This table comes from immunoSEQ multiplex PCR, and its TCRdb copy is limited to in-frame clones, with some not included. The sample contains tens of thousands of clones, about nine tenths of which appear only once. Specimen: peripheral blood, collected before any cancer treatment. These receptors came from a man aged 35-75 years with stage I squamous cell lung carcinoma.

The chain carries TRBV4-1 and TRBJ1-1; D might be TRBD1 (5 bases). V lost 1 base, J lost 1 base, and 13 bases lay in between. The V gene's germline CDR1 is MGHRA and CDR2 YSYEKL. The CDR3 runs to 16 residues. The CDR3 loop is CASSQVGNRRNTEAFF. Written as DNA, the CDR3 is TGCGCCAGCAGCCAAGTAGGGAACAGGAGGAACACTGAAGCTTTCTTT.

This clone was observed once. This chain joins TRBV6-1 and TRBJ1-5; TRBD1 agrees at 8 bases. Germline V gene sequence: CDR1 MNHNS, CDR2 SASEGT. CDR3 length: 15 residues. V shed 6 bases and J 5 bases; nucleotides not matched to a gene: 9. This CDR3 reads CASRYGTGKDQPQHF. DNA for the CDR3: TGTGCCAGCAGGTACGGGACAGGTAAAGATCAGCCCCAGCATTTT.

This clone has more than one count but fewer than ten. The rearrangement uses TRBV14 and TRBJ2-7; 7 bases are a match to TRBD1. The trim removed 1 base at V and 12 bases at J, leaving 9 bases unmatched. Germline V CDR1 and CDR2: SGHDN, FVKESK. The CDR3 totals 13 residues. For the CDR3, the DNA is TGTGCCAGCAGCCAAGTGAACAGGGGTCTGTGGTACTTC. It is translated as CASSQVNRGLWYF.

DNA for the CDR3: TGTGCCAGTAGGGGTGCCCAGAGCACTGAAGCTTTCTTT. Translated: CASRGAQSTEAFF. The chain links TRBV19 to TRBJ1-1; D gene ambiguous. This CDR3 contains 13 residues. Looked up from germline, CDR1 is LNHDA and CDR2 is SQIVND (reference sequence). Trimming cost V 6 bases and J 4 bases, with 12 bases left between them.

The rearrangement uses TRBV7-9 and TRBJ1-1; tentative D call: TRBD1 (6 bases). V dropped 4 bases and J dropped 3 bases, with 12 bases sitting between them. The CDR3 consists of 14 residues. In germline, CDR1 is SEHNR, CDR2 FQNEAQ (reference sequence). CDR3 coding DNA: TGTGCCAGCAGCTCACAGGGTAGTGACACTGAAGCTTTCTTT. Amino acid sequence: CASSSQGSDTEAFF.

This chain uses TRBV11-2 with TRBJ1-6; unclear D gene. This CDR3 has 13 amino acids. CDR1 is SGHAT, CDR2 FQNNGV, per germline. The ends were cut back, 0 bases at V and 14 bases at J, with 11 bases in the middle. The CDR3 coding sequence is TGTGCCAGCAGCTTAGAGAGGTTTTCTACCCTCCACTTT. Translating it yields CASSLERFSTLHF. Full variable domain (rest looked up from reference TRBV11-2 and TRBJ1-6): EAGVAQSPRYKIIEKRQSVAFWCNPISGHATLYWYQQILGQGPKLLIQFQNNGVVDDSQLPKDRFSAERLKGVDSTLKIQPAKLEDSAVYLCASSLERFSTLHFGNGTRLTVT.

The genes are TRBV28 and TRBJ1-2; possibly TRBD1 for D (6 bases). V was clipped by 4 bases and J by 3 bases, with 18 bases between them. The germline V gene encodes CDR1 MDHEN and CDR2 SYDVKM. The CDR3 extends over 16 amino acids. The DNA for the CDR3 is TGTGCCAGCAGTTCCATCGCGACCGGGACACACTATGGCTACACCTTC. Encoded protein: CASSSIATGTHYGYTF.

The chain combines TRBV10-3 with TRBJ1-1; D is undetermined. This CDR3 is built from 15 residues. Trimming left V 8 bases short and J 2 bases short, with 18 bases between. Germline loops: CDR1 ENHRY, CDR2 SYGVKD. CDR3 DNA sequence: TGTGCCATCCGCCGGGGAGGCGTGATAAACACTGAAGCTTTCTTT. This codes for CAIRRGGVINTEAFF.

The CDR3: CASSTGGYGYGYTF. Written as DNA, the CDR3 is TGTGCCAGTAGCACAGGGGGATACGGCTATGGCTACACCTTC. The rearrangement links TRBV19 to TRBJ1-2; TRBD1 matches at 8 bases. Looked up from germline, CDR1 is LNHDA and CDR2 is SQIVND (reference sequence). The CDR3 is 14 amino acids. V dropped 6 bases and J dropped 4; count of bases not matched to a gene: 7.

The chain couples TRBV2 to TRBJ1-2; 10 nucleotides agree with TRBD1. The V segment lost 5 bases and the J segment 8 bases; nucleotides outside the gene matches: 8. Looked up from germline, CDR1 is SNHLY and CDR2 is FYNNEI. This CDR3 has 14 residues. The CDR3 loop reads CASSPQTGGKGYTF. CDR3 DNA sequence: TGTGCCAGCAGTCCCCAGACAGGGGGCAAAGGCTACACCTTC.

This chain uses TRBV6-5 with TRBJ2-2; no clear D. Germline CDR1 MNHEY, CDR2 SVGAGI. V was clipped by 0 bases and J by 4 bases, with 6 bases between them. CDR3 size: 14 residues. The CDR3 protein is CASSYSTPTGELFF. The DNA for the CDR3 is TGTGCCAGCAGTTACTCGACGCCCACCGGGGAGCTGTTTTTT.

V is TRBV10-3 and J is TRBJ1-3; D perhaps matches TRBD1 (5 bases). This CDR3 is built from 16 residues. The V gene's germline CDR1 is ENHRY and CDR2 SYGVKD. The V gene lost 0 bases and the J gene lost 1 base, with 10 bases spanning the gap. Here the CDR3 reads CAISESRGSSGNTIYF. CDR3 bases: TGTGCCATCAGTGAGTCGAGGGGTTCGTCTGGAAACACCATATATTTT.

V is TRBV5-5 and J is TRBJ1-6, with TRBD1 identical over 8 bases. V trimming: 7 bases; J trimming: 7 bases; junction bases outside the gene matches: 13. CDR1 and CDR2 from the germline V gene are SGHKS and YYEKEE (reference sequence). CDR3 length equals 16 residues. CDR3 sequence: CASRTQQGGDNSPLHF. CDR3 nucleotides: TGTGCCAGCCGGACCCAACAGGGGGGAGACAATTCACCCCTCCACTTT. The full variable domain, rest sourced from reference TRBV5-5 and TRBJ1-6, is DAGVTQSPTHLIKTRGQQVTLRCSPISGHKSVSWYQQVLGQGPQFIFQYYEKEERGRGNFPDRFSARQFPNYSSELNVNALLLGDSALYLCASRTQQGGDNSPLHFGNGTRLTVT.

The chain uses TRBV28 and TRBJ2-1, with a weak D call TRBD2 (5 bases). Germline CDR1 and CDR2: MDHEN and SYDVKM. CDR3 size: 14 residues. With 2 bases removed from V and 8 bases from J, the gap between germline ends came to 13 bases. The CDR3 DNA follows: TGTGCCAGCAGTTTACCCGGGGAATCACATGAGCAGTTCTTC. Its protein is CASSLPGESHEQFF.

This clone was recorded a few times. The chain has TRBV7-8 and TRBJ2-7; D remains ambiguous. The CDR3 spans 13 residues. V dropped 5 bases and J dropped 2 bases, with 10 bases sitting between them. Germline V gene data show CDR1 as SGHVS and CDR2 as FQNEAQ. The CDR3 protein is CASSPGSTYEQYF. The CDR3 DNA is TGTGCCAGCAGCCCCGGGTCCACCTACGAGCAGTACTTC.

This clone was recorded only once. The chain carries TRBV7-2 and TRBJ2-5, with D possibly being TRBD2 (5 bases). Trimming took 1 base from V and 5 from J, leaving 11 bases between them. Germline-derived CDR1 and CDR2 are SGHTA and FQGNSA. This CDR3 has 14 residues. CDR3 protein: CASSLGAERETQYF. The CDR3 nucleotides read TGTGCCAGCAGCTTAGGAGCGGAGCGGGAGACCCAGTACTTC.

The V gene is TRBV5-1, the J gene TRBJ1-2, with D maybe TRBD1 (5 bases). Trimming left V 0 bases short and J 4 bases short, with 13 bases between. This CDR3 contains 15 residues. In germline, CDR1 is SGHRS, CDR2 YFSETQ. CDR3 in DNA: TGCGCCAGCAGCTTGGGTGGTCAGGGACTCTATGGCTACACCTTC. Translation: CASSLGGQGLYGYTF.

The chain recombines TRBV6-1 with TRBJ1-5; the D is unclear. This CDR3 spans 15 amino acids. V was shortened by 3 bases and J by 0 bases, with 9 bases between the two germline ends. Germline V lookup: CDR1 MNHNS, CDR2 SASEGT. CDR3 amino acids: CASSEVGASNQPQHF. The CDR3 coding sequence is TGTGCCAGCAGTGAGGTGGGAGCTAGCAATCAGCCCCAGCATTTT.

J is TRBJ1-1 and V is TRBV6-5; D unclear. The CDR3 has 14 residues. Germline CDR1 and CDR2: MNHEY and SVGAGI. Deletions cut 0 bases from V and 4 bases from J, with 9 bases between. The CDR3 bases are TGTGCCAGCAGTTACTCGAGAGGGTTCACTGAAGCTTTCTTT. Translated, it gives CASSYSRGFTEAFF.

The chain employs TRBV19 and TRBJ1-1, with 7 positions matching TRBD1. The J segment lost 7 bases and the V segment lost 6 bases, leaving 14 bases of the junction unmatched. The CDR3 has 15 residues. Germline V gene lookup returns CDR1 LNHDA and CDR2 SQIVND (reference sequence). CDR3 sequence: CASRFDRATGSEAFF. The CDR3 DNA reads as TGTGCCAGTAGGTTTGACAGGGCGACTGGTAGTGAAGCTTTCTTT. Together with reference TRBV19 and TRBJ1-1, the CDR3 gives the full variable domain: DGGITQSPKYLFRKEGQNVTLSCEQNLNHDAMYWYRQDPGQGLRLIYYSQIVNDFQKGDIAEGYSVSREKKESFPLTVTSAQKNPTAFYLCASRFDRATGSEAFFGQGTRLTVV.

The chain has TRBV11-2 and TRBJ2-1, with 8 bases that match TRBD1. Germline V gives CDR1 SGHAT, CDR2 FQNNGV. This CDR3 is 15 amino acids long. V trimming: 2 bases; J trimming: 5 bases; junction bases outside the gene matches: 5. The CDR3 nucleotides read TGTGCCAGCAGCTTATGGGGACAGGTGGACAATGAGCAGTTCTTC. This gives the protein CASSLWGQVDNEQFF.

The rearrangement links TRBV7-8 to TRBJ1-2; 12 nucleotides align to TRBD1. CDR1 is SGHVS and CDR2 is FQNEAQ in the germline V gene. CDR3 length: 15 residues. V dropped 5 bases and J dropped 8; count of bases not matched to a gene: 9. CDR3 in amino acids: CASSPIGTGGRGYTF. The CDR3, as DNA: TGTGCCAGCAGCCCAATAGGGACAGGGGGCCGCGGCTACACCTTC.

The genes are TRBV6-6 and TRBJ1-2; D gene unclear. Deletions cut 7 bases from V and 4 bases from J, with 13 bases between. CDR1 is MNHNY and CDR2 is SVGAGI in the germline V gene (reference sequence). CDR3 size: 13 residues. The CDR3 protein is CASTQAALYGYTF. CDR3 DNA: TGTGCCAGCACCCAGGCAGCGCTCTATGGCTACACCTTC.

This chain joins TRBV5-6 and TRBJ1-6; D gene uncertain. Germline V CDR1 and CDR2: SGHDT, YYEEEE. V lost 0 bases and J lost 7, with 5 bases in between. The CDR3 has 13 residues. The CDR3 here is CASSLVGNSPLHF. The DNA of the CDR3 is TGTGCCAGCAGCTTGGTCGGAAATTCACCCCTCCACTTT.

V usage is TRBV9 and J usage is TRBJ2-1; 7 nucleotides agree with TRBD2. This CDR3 contains 17 residues. CDR1 and CDR2 (germline): SGDLS, YYNGEE. Trimming removed 2 bases from V and 7 bases from J; junction bases left unmatched: 15. For the CDR3, the DNA is TGTGCCAGCAGCGTTGGAGCCCGGGCAAACGGGGGGAATGAGCAGTTCTTC. It encodes CASSVGARANGGNEQFF.

The chain links TRBV15 to TRBJ2-7, with a possible D match to TRBD1 (6 bases). The CDR3 totals 13 residues. CDR1 is LNHNV, CDR2 YYDKDF, per germline (reference sequence). The V end lost 3 bases, the J end lost 3 bases, and 9 bases lay between the germline ends. CDR3 sequence (DNA): TGTGCCACCAGCAGGGACAGAGACTACGAGCAGTACTTC. Translated, it gives CATSRDRDYEQYF.

This chain connects TRBV28 to TRBJ2-3; 8 positions match TRBD1. The CDR3 is 15 amino acids. V was pared by 6 bases and J by 2 bases, with 7 bases of the junction left unmatched. CDR1 MDHEN and CDR2 SYDVKM come from the germline V gene. This CDR3 is CASSLLDRVTDTQYF. DNA of the CDR3: TGTGCCAGCAGCCTTTTGGACAGGGTCACAGATACGCAGTATTTT.

The chain couples TRBV5-1 to TRBJ2-3; perhaps D is TRBD1 or TRBD2 (5 bases each). V was pared by 0 bases and J by 0 bases, with 8 bases between. The CDR3 has 15 residues. Germline lookup yields CDR1 SGHRS and CDR2 YFSETQ. CDR3 bases: TGCGCCAGCAGCTTGGACGGGGCTAGCACAGATACGCAGTATTTT. Translated, it gives CASSLDGASTDTQYF. Variable domain in full (rest from reference TRBV5-1 and TRBJ2-3): KAGVTQTPRYLIKTRGQQVTLSCSPISGHRSVSWYQQTPGQGLQFLFEYFSETQRNKGNFPGRFSGRQFSNSRSEMNVSTLELGDSALYLCASSLDGASTDTQYFGPGTRLTVL.

The chain employs TRBV27 and TRBJ1-6; TRBD1 matches 8 bases. In germline, CDR1 is MNHEY, CDR2 SMNVEV (reference sequence). The CDR3 covers 15 residues. V gave up 2 bases and J gave up 8 bases; unmatched junction bases: 5. The DNA of the CDR3 is TGTGCCAGCAGTTTAAGCGGACAGGGAGATTCACCCCTCCACTTT. It codes for CASSLSGQGDSPLHF.